The TCR beta chain described here comes from a study of PD-1 blockade in classical Hodgkin lymphoma (dated by TCRdb to about 2020). As for the study more broadly: The study used TCR beta sequencing and CyTOF to define a peripheral blood immune signature of response to PD-1 blockade in classical Hodgkin lymphoma.

The research as a whole found: Baseline TCR diversity was reported as lower in newly diagnosed patients than in healthy donors, and lower still in relapsed/refractory patients. The study covered only a single clinical trial cohort, and the causes of the repertoire differences, possibly disease activity or prior therapy, were still not defined.

From a lookup of the germline V gene, CDR1 and CDR2 are MNHEY and SVGAGI. V loses 5 bases of germline sequence and J loses 11 bases, and the interval between the two ends is 21 bases. The CDR3, cysteine through phenylalanine, is 14 amino acids long. This entry keeps only the CDR3 DNA: 42 bases, framed from base 1. The intended sense of this specimen's time point label: newly diagnosed, previously untreated cHL patient sample. To serve as a comparison group for the relapsed/refractory trial patients, PBMCs were sequenced from patients with newly diagnosed, previously untreated classical Hodgkin lymphoma. Peripheral blood was collected in 8 mL Vacutainer Cell Preparation Tubes, from which PBMCs were isolated by centrifugation and then cryopreserved. Regarding this clone: There is no known antigen for this receptor. Within one base of it there is no much larger clone, and no base qualities were kept.

Genomic DNA was isolated using the Qiagen DNeasy kit from unsorted PBMCs as well as from negatively selected CD4+ and CD8+ fractions. Using primers that anneal to V and J segments, immunoSEQ multiplex PCR amplified the TCR beta CDR3 regions. Amplification bias was minimized using a synthetic immune receptor repertoire, and residual bias was removed computationally after sequencing. On the study's bioinformatics: Repertoire diversity was quantified as the Shannon entropy index using custom Python scripts. Unsorted, CD4+ and CD8+ repertoires were examined separately, except in combined analyses, for which CD4+ and CD8+ sequences were merged in silico. The source is immuneACCESS, and TCRdb retained only in-frame sequences with V and J called. Part of the clones is not carried over; for the studies checked, unresolved V genes explain less than half of this, and the remainder is unexplained. D and trimming come from the DNA, and the V and J calls and clone size come from that table. The table for this sample lists roughly 34,000 clones; 90% to 95% of them were counted only once. The ten largest clonotypes hold roughly 2% of the sample.

The rearrangement combines TRBV6-5 with TRBJ1-1; the D segment cannot be called with confidence. The TCR originated in a human donor with classical Hodgkin lymphoma. The sequencing sample was made of peripheral blood mononuclear cells (PBMCs). The DNA sequence is as follows: TGTGCCAGCAGTACACGTACCTCAGGCTGGTTGGCTTTCTTT. Translated, it reads CASSTRTSGWLAFF.